The T cell receptor (beta chain) under discussion was sequenced for a study of blood T cells in healthy people across ages. The V gene lost 4 bases and the J gene lost 8 bases, with 16 bases spanning the gap. The CDR3 loop spans 14 amino acids. The V gene's germline CDR1 is SGDLS and CDR2 YYNGEE. PCR was performed a second time for 7 to 11 cycles using a sample-barcoded 5' primer and a J-beta primer mix. All samples yielded 2.5 million or more CDR3-containing paired-end reads. In TCRdb, the 5' RACE reads were re-called with MiXCR into one record per CDR3 protein. The profile covers hundreds of thousands of distinct CDR3 sequences, with more than 45% appearing a single time and about 20% taken by the ten largest. Study results and limitations: The authors considered diversity estimates from one million T cells to be underestimates. Comparison with aged donors showed that long-lived donors had more naive CD4+ cells and higher diversity.

Details on this clonotype: The antigen remains undetermined.

The chain has TRBV9 and TRBJ2-1; TRBD2 is a possible D gene (6 bases). This clonotype was sampled from a man aged 25 to 40 in good health. The sequencing sample was made of blood. The CDR3 sequence is CASSLTTGVDEQFF. The CDR3 coding sequence is TGTGCCAGCAGCCTAACCACGGGAGTCGATGAGCAGTTCTTC.